This TCR beta chain was sequenced for a study of blood T cell repertoires in COVID-19. Study background: Both acute and convalescent COVID-19 samples were obtained from the United States, Italy and Spain.

This CDR3 is 16 amino acids long. Germline V gives CDR1 SGHRS, CDR2 YFSETQ. For this clone: The junction departs from the called germline gene at one end, perhaps through a read error.

Original analysis: Amplification of reference gene primers provided the estimated nucleated cell counts. TCRdb keeps only in-frame clones here, not all; method: immunoSEQ multiplex PCR. That table supplies the V and J calls and clone size; D and trimming were determined from the DNA. This sample has over 110,000 clones, with approximately 88% found just once. Sequenced material: peripheral blood. V gene TRBV5-1 combines with J gene TRBJ2-3, with 9 nucleotides matching TRBD2. The receptor's source is a human donor in a cohort sampled during active COVID-19. CDR3 nucleotide sequence: TGCGCCAGCACCTTGGGCGGCGGGGGGGCCACAGATACGCAGTATTTT. Translation gives CASTLGGGGATDTQYF.